This T cell receptor (beta chain) comes out of a study of blood T cell repertoires in COVID-19. Study-level background: T cells, B-cell-depleted T cells, or PBMCs supplied cDNA or gDNA.

Original handling: Nucleated cell counts were estimated from reference gene primer amplification. Assay: immunoSEQ multiplex PCR; the TCRdb copy retains only in-frame clones and omits some. For V, J and clone size, that table is used; D and trimming come from the DNA. The repertoire includes approximately 92,000 clones, roughly 85% of them detected once, and about 18% sits in the top ten. The CDR3 totals 14 residues. CDR1 is LGHNA and CDR2 is YNFKEQ in the germline V gene. J was trimmed by 8 bases and V by 5 bases; bases with no gene match: 5. J is TRBJ2-1 and V is TRBV4-2; 11 positions match TRBD2. The specimen sequenced was peripheral blood. This receptor was obtained from a woman in her sixties with COVID-19, enrolled during active disease. Written as DNA, the CDR3 is TGTGCCAGCAGCACCGGGACTAGCGGACATGAGCAGTTCTTC. Translation gives CASSTGTSGHEQFF.